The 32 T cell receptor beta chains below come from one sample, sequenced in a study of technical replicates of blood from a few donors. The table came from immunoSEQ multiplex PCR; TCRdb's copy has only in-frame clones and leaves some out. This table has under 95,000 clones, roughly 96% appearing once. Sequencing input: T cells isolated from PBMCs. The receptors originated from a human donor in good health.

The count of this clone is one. The CDR3 sequence: CASSPGLAGESSYEQYF. CDR3 nucleotides: TGTGCCAGCAGCCCGGGACTAGCGGGGGAGAGCTCCTACGAGCAGTACTTC. This rearrangement joins TRBV9 to TRBJ2-7; 14 positions agree with TRBD2. J was trimmed by 0 bases and V by 4 bases; bases with no gene match: 6. This CDR3 has 17 amino acids. From germline, CDR1 is SGDLS and CDR2 YYNGEE.

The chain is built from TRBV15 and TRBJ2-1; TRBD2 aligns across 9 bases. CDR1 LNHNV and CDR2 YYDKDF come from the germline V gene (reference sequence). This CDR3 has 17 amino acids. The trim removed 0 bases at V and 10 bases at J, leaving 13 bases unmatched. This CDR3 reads CATSRDGWREGSSEQFF. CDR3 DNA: TGTGCCACCAGCAGAGATGGGTGGCGGGAGGGTAGTAGCGAGCAGTTCTTC.

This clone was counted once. The CDR3 loop is CASSLRTGAAGGYTF. The CDR3 DNA sequence: TGTGCCAGCAGTCTCCGGACAGGGGCGGCGGGAGGCTACACCTTC. The chain couples TRBV6-1 to TRBJ1-2; 9 positions agree with TRBD1. This CDR3 has 15 residues. V gave up 5 bases and J gave up 8 bases; unmatched junction bases: 12. CDR1 is MNHNS, CDR2 SASEGT, per germline.

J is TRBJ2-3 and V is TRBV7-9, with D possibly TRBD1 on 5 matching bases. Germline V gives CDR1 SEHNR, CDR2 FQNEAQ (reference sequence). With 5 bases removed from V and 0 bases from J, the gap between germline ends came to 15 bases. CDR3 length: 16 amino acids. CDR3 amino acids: CASSPDDRASTDTQYF. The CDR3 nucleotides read TGTGCCAGCAGCCCCGACGACAGAGCTAGCACAGATACGCAGTATTTT. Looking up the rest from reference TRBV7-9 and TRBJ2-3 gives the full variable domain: DTGVSQNPRHKITKRGQNVTFRCDPISEHNRLYWYRQTLGQGPEFLTYFQNEAQLEKSRLLSDRFSAERPKGSFSTLEIQRTEQGDSAMYLCASSPDDRASTDTQYFGPGTRLTVL.

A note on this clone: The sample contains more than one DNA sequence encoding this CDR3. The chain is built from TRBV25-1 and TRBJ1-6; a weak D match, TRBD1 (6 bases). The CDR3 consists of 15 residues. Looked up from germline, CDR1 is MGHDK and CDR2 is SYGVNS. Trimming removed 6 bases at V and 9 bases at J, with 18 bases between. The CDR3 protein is CASSVGGGYGSPLHF. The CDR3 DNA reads TGTGCCAGCAGCGTTGGGGGCGGTTATGGTTCACCCCTCCACTTT.

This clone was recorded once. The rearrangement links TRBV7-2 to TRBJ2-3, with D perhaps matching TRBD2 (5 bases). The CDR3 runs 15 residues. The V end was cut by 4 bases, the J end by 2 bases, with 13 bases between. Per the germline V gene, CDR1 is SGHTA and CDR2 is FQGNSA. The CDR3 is CASSSGIHYTDTQYF. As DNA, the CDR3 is TGTGCCAGCAGCTCCGGGATACACTACACAGATACGCAGTATTTT.

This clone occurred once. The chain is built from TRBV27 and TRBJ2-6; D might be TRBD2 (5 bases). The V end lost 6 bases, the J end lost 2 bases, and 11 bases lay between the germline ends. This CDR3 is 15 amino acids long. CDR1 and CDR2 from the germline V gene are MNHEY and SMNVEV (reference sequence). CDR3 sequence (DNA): TGTGCCAGCAGGGCCGGGGTGGCTGGGGCCAACGTCCTGACTTTC. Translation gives CASRAGVAGANVLTF. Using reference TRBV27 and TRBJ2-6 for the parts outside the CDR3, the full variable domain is EAQVTQNPRYLITVTGKKLTVTCSQNMNHEYMSWYRQDPGLGLRQIYYSMNVEVTDKGDVPEGYKVSRKEKRNFPLILESPSPNQTSLYFCASRAGVAGANVLTFGAGSRLTVL.

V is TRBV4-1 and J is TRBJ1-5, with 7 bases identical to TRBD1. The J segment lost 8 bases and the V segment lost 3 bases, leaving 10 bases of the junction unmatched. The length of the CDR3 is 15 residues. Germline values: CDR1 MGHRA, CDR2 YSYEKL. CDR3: CASSHEGGQIKPQHF. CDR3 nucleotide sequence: TGCGCCAGCAGCCATGAAGGGGGCCAAATTAAGCCCCAGCATTTT.

CDR3 in amino acids: CAISEDRAGYTF. CDR3 nucleotides: TGTGCCATCAGTGAAGACAGGGCCGGCTACACCTTC. The chain joins TRBV10-3 to TRBJ1-2; 7 bases are a match to TRBD1. J was trimmed by 8 bases and V by 3 bases; bases with no gene match: 3. The V gene's germline CDR1 is ENHRY and CDR2 SYGVKD. The CDR3 spans 12 residues.

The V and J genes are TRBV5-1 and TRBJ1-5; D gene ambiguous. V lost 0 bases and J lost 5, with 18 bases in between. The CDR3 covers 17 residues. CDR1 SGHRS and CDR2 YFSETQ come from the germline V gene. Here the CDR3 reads CASSLVSPSGSDQPQHF. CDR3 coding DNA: TGCGCCAGCAGCTTGGTGTCACCCAGCGGGTCGGATCAGCCCCAGCATTTT.

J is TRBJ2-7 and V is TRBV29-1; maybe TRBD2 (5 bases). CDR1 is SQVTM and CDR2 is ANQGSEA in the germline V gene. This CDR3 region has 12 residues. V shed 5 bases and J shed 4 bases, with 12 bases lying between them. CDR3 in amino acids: CSVSRALYEQYF. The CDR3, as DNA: TGCAGCGTTTCGAGGGCCCTATACGAGCAGTACTTC.

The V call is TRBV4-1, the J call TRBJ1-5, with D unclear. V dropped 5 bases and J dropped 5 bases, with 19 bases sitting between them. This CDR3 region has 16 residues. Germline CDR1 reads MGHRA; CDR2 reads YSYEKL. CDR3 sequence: CASSWKASAFDQPQHF. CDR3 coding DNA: TGCGCCAGCAGCTGGAAGGCCAGCGCTTTCGATCAGCCCCAGCATTTT.

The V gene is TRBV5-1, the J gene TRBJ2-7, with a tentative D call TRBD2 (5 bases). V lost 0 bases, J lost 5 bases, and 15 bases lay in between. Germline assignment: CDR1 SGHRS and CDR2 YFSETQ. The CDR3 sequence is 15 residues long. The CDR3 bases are TGCGCCAGCAGCTTGGCCGGGAACAGAGCGAACGAGCAGTACTTC. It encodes CASSLAGNRANEQYF.

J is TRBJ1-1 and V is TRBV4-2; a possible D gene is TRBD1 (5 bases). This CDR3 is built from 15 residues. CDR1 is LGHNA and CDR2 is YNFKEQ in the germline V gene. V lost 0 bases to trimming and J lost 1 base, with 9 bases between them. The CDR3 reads CASSQETAQNTEAFF. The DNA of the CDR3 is TGTGCCAGCAGCCAAGAGACAGCGCAGAACACTGAAGCTTTCTTT.

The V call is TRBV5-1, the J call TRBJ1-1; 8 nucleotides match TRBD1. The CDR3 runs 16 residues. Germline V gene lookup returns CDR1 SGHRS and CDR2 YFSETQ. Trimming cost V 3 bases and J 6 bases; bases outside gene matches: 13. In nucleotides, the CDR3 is TGCGCCAGCAGCTCGGGGACAGGTAGTCGGGGCGCTGAAGCTTTCTTT. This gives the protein CASSSGTGSRGAEAFF.

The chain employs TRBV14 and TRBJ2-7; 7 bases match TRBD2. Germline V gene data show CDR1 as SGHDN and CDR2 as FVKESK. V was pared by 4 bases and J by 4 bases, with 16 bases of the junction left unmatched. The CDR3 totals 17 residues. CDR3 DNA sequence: TGTGCCAGCAGCCGAGGGCAGAGCGGGAAAGAAATATACGAGCAGTACTTC. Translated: CASSRGQSGKEIYEQYF.

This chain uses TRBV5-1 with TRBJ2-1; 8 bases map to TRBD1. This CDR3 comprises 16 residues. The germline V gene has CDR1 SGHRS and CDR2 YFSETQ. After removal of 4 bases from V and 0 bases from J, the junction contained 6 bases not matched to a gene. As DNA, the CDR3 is TGCGCCAGCAGCATGGACAGGGCCAACTCCTACAATGAGCAGTTCTTC. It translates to CASSMDRANSYNEQFF. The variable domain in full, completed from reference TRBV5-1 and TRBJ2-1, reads KAGVTQTPRYLIKTRGQQVTLSCSPISGHRSVSWYQQTPGQGLQFLFEYFSETQRNKGNFPGRFSGRQFSNSRSEMNVSTLELGDSALYLCASSMDRANSYNEQFFGPGTRLTVL.

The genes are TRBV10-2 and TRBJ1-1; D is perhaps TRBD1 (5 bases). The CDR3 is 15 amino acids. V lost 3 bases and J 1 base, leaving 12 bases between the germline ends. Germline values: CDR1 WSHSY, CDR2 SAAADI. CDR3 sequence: CASSELGQGNTEAFF. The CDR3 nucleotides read TGCGCCAGCAGTGAACTCGGCCAGGGGAACACTGAAGCTTTCTTT.

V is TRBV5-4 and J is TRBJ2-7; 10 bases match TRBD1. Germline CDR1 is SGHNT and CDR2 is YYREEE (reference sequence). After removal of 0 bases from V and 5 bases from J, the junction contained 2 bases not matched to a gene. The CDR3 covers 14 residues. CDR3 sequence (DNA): TGTGCCAGCAGCTTGGGGACAGGGGGGAACGAGCAGTACTTC. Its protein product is CASSLGTGGNEQYF.

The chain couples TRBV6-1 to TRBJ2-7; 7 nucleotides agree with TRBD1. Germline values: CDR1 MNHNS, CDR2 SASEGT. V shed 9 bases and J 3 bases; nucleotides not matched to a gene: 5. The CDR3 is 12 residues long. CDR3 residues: CASDRVGYEQYF. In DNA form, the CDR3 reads TGTGCCAGTGACAGGGTGGGCTACGAGCAGTACTTC.

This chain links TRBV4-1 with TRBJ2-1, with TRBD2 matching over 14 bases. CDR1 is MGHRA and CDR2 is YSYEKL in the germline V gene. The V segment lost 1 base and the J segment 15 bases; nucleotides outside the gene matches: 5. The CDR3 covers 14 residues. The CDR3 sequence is CASSQGLAGGHRFF. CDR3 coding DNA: TGCGCCAGCAGCCAAGGACTAGCGGGGGGGCATCGGTTCTTC.

CDR3 in DNA: TGTGCCAGCAGTGAAGGGGGCAGGGGTCTGCCCACCCCAGCTTTCTTT. Its protein product is CASSEGGRGLPTPAFF. The V gene is TRBV6-1, the J gene TRBJ1-1; D is possibly TRBD1 (6 bases). V lost 1 base to trimming and J lost 10 bases, with 22 bases between them. The length of the CDR3 is 16 residues. Looked up from germline, CDR1 is MNHNS and CDR2 is SASEGT.

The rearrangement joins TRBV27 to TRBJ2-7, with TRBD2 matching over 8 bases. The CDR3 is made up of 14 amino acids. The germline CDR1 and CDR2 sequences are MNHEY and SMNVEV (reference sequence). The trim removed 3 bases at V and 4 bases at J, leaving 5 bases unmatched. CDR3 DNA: TGTGCCAGCAGTTTGGTAGCGGGAAAGTACGAGCAGTACTTC. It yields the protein CASSLVAGKYEQYF.

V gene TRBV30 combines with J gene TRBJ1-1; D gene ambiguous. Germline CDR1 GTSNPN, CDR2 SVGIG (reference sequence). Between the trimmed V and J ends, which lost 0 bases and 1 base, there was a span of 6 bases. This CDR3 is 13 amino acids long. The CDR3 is CAWSVAWNTEAFF. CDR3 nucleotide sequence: TGTGCCTGGAGTGTAGCCTGGAACACTGAAGCTTTCTTT.

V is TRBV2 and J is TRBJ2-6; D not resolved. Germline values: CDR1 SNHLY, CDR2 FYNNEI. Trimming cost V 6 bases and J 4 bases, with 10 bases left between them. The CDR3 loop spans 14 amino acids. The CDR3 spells CASRENGGANVLTF. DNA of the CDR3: TGTGCCAGCAGGGAAAACGGGGGGGCCAACGTCCTGACTTTC.

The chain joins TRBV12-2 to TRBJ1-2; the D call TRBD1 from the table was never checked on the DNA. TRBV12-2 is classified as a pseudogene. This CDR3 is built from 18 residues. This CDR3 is CASRLGGLRGDSIGGYTF. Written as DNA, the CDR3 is TGTGCAAGTCGCTTAGGGGGACTTCGCGGGGACAGCATAGGTGGCTACACCTTC.

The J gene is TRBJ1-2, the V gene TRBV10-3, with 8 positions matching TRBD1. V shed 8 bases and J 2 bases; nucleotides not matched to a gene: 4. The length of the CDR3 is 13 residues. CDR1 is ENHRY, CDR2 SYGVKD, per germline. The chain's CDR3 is CAIGQGTNYGYTF. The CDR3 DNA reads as TGTGCCATCGGACAGGGCACAAACTATGGCTACACCTTC.

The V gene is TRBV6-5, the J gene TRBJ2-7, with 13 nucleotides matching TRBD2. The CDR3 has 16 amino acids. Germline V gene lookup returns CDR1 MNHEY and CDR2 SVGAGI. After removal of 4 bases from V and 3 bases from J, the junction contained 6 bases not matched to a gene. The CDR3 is CASSFRGLAGIYEQYF. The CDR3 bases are TGTGCCAGCAGTTTTCGGGGACTAGCGGGGATCTACGAGCAGTACTTC.

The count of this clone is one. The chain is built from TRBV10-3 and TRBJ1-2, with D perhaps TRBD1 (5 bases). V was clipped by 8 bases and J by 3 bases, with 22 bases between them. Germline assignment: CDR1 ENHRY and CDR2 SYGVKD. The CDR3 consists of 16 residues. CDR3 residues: CAILGTEGDRDYGYTF. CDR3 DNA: TGTGCCATCTTGGGGACGGAGGGAGACAGAGACTATGGCTACACCTTC.

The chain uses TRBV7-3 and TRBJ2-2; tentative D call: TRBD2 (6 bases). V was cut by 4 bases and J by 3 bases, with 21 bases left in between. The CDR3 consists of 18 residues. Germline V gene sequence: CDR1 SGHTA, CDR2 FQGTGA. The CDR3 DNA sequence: TGTGCCAGCAGCTCCCCCCCAATAGGGACTCCTTACACCGGGGAGCTGTTTTTT. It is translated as CASSSPPIGTPYTGELFF.

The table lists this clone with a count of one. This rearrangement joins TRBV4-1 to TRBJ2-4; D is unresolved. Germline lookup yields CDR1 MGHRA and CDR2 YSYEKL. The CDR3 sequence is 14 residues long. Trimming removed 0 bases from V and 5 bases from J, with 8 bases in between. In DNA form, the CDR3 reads TGCGCCAGCAGCCAAGACGAGTTCGAAAACATTCAGTACTTC. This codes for CASSQDEFENIQYF.

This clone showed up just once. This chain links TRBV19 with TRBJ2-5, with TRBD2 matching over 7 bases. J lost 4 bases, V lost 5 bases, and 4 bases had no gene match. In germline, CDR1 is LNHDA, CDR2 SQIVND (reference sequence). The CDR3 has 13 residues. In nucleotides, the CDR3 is TGTGCCAGTAGTCGAACTAGCGTAGAGACCCAGTACTTC. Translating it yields CASSRTSVETQYF.